These T cell receptor beta chains were read from a single sample in a study of T-cell memory formation after mild COVID-19. TCRdb fed the 5' RACE reads into MiXCR, producing one record per CDR3 protein. The profile shows 260,000 or so distinct CDR3 sequences, over 15% of them singletons. The sample comprised PBMCs or a T cell subset sorted from them (not recorded which). The receptors shown here come from a man aged 18 to 29 who had mild COVID-19 (a few samples of this study predate the infection). Cell type and time point are not known. Both conserved end residues are part of each CDR3. D genes are given only for firm matches. Size is omitted from some rows. Given values are once, few, many or a class for expanded clones.

V	D	J	size	CDR3	DNA
TRBV5-1	.	TRBJ2-3	few	CASSLYGDDTQYF	TGCGCCAGCAGCTTGTACGGGGACGATACGCAGTATTTT
TRBV29-1	.	TRBJ2-3	.	CSVAPNRVTDTQYF	TGCAGCGTTGCCCCAAACAGGGTAACAGATACGCAGTATTTT
TRBV29-1	TRBD1	TRBJ1-1	.	CSVKDRVLTEAFF	TGCAGCGTGAAGGACAGGGTGTTAACTGAAGCTTTCTTT
TRBV7-2	TRBD2	TRBJ2-3	few	CASSLGSAGGVTDTQYF	TGTGCCAGCAGCTTGGGGTCGGCGGGGGGAGTTACAGATACGCAGTATTTT
TRBV4-3	TRBD1	TRBJ1-6	few	CASSHGGTGDSPLHF	TGCGCCAGCAGCCACGGTGGGACAGGGGATTCACCCCTCCACTTT
TRBV7-9	.	TRBJ2-3	few	CASSLGLRDTDTQYF	TGTGCCAGCAGCTTAGGTTTGCGGGACACAGATACGCAGTATTTT
TRBV28	.	TRBJ2-5	many	CASSLRRRVETQYF	TGTGCCAGCAGTTTACGTCGCAGGGTTGAGACCCAGTACTTC
TRBV5-1	.	TRBJ2-3	many	CASSLGGPADTQYF	TGCGCCAGCAGCTTGGGGGGCCCCGCAGATACGCAGTATTTT
TRBV6-5	TRBD1	TRBJ2-5	.	CASSYGDRGETQYF	TGTGCCAGCAGTTACGGGGACAGGGGCGAGACCCAGTACTTC
TRBV7-8	.	TRBJ1-3	once	CASSAQGGTRNTIYF	TGTGCCAGCAGCGCCCAAGGCGGGACACGAAACACCATATATTTT
TRBV4-1	.	TRBJ1-1	.	CASSQDEPSVGYTEAFF	TGCGCCAGCAGCCAAGATGAGCCCAGCGTGGGGTATACTGAAGCTTTCTTT
TRBV6-5	.	TRBJ2-7	.	CASSYNTASSYEQYF	TGTGCCAGCAGTTACAATACGGCTTCCTCCTACGAGCAGTACTTC
TRBV18	TRBD2	TRBJ2-5	few	CASSPGGFGETQYF	TGTGCCAGCTCACCGGGAGGGTTCGGAGAGACCCAGTACTTC
TRBV5-1	.	TRBJ2-2	few	CASSFQSRTGELFF	TGCGCCAGCAGCTTTCAAAGCCGCACCGGGGAGCTGTTTTTT
TRBV12-3/TRBV12-4	.	TRBJ1-1	many	CASSRGPGSTEAFF	TGTGCCAGCAGTCGGGGACCGGGTAGCACTGAAGCTTTCTTT
TRBV6-2/TRBV6-3	.	TRBJ1-1	.	CASSYGGQGTEAFF	TGTGCCAGCAGTTACGGTGGGCAGGGGACTGAAGCTTTCTTT
TRBV10-3	.	TRBJ1-5	few	CAISESGTNSNQPQHF	TGTGCCATCAGTGAGTCAGGGACAAATAGCAATCAGCCCCAGCATTTT
TRBV28	TRBD1	TRBJ2-4	many	CASSPRPGTGSGKNIQYF	TGTGCCAGCAGCCCCCGTCCCGGGACAGGGTCGGGCAAAAACATTCAGTACTTC
TRBV6-5	TRBD1	TRBJ2-7	few	CASRSTGVNEQYF	TGTGCCAGCAGATCGACAGGGGTTAACGAGCAGTACTTC
TRBV20-1	.	TRBJ2-1	.	CSAQITDPYNEQFF	TGCAGTGCTCAGATCACGGACCCTTACAATGAGCAGTTCTTC
TRBV20-1	.	TRBJ2-3	.	CSGVQTTDTQYF	TGCAGTGGCGTGCAGACCACAGATACGCAGTATTTT
TRBV7-2	.	TRBJ2-3	few	CATKAASILDTQYF	TGTGCCACTAAAGCGGCTTCAATACTGGATACGCAGTATTTT
TRBV7-9	.	TRBJ1-5	.	CASNFNQPQHF	TGTGCCAGCAATTTTAATCAGCCCCAGCATTTT
TRBV12-3/TRBV12-4	TRBD1	TRBJ1-5	.	CASRLDRATNQPQHF	TGTGCCAGCAGGCTCGACAGGGCTACGAATCAGCCCCAGCATTTT
TRBV18	.	TRBJ1-6	.	CASSPNEGFGSPLHF	TGTGCCAGCTCACCCAATGAGGGATTCGGTTCACCCCTCCACTTT
TRBV7-9	.	TRBJ2-5	few	CASSRGLRAQYF	TGTGCCAGCAGTCGAGGCCTACGGGCCCAGTACTTC
TRBV5-1	.	TRBJ2-5	few	CASKVGGGETQYF	TGCGCCAGCAAGGTCGGCGGGGGCGAGACCCAGTACTTC
TRBV4-3	TRBD1	TRBJ1-1	few	CASSQQGGDTEAFF	TGCGCCAGCAGCCAACAGGGGGGGGACACTGAAGCTTTCTTT
TRBV29-1	.	TRBJ2-7	few	CSVADSYEQYF	TGCAGCGTTGCGGATTCCTACGAGCAGTACTTC
TRBV7-2	.	TRBJ2-5	few	CASSWGAQETQYF	TGTGCCAGCAGCTGGGGGGCTCAAGAGACCCAGTACTTC
TRBV7-3	.	TRBJ2-3	few	CASSQGTASTDTQYF	TGTGCCAGCAGCCAGGGGACGGCCAGCACAGATACGCAGTATTTT
TRBV20-1	TRBD1	TRBJ2-7	.	CSASRTGGYEQYF	TGCAGTGCTAGTCGGACAGGGGGCTACGAGCAGTACTTC
TRBV29-1	.	TRBJ2-7	.	CSVRPFGGSYEQYF	TGCAGCGTTAGGCCATTTGGGGGGTCCTACGAGCAGTACTTC
TRBV9	TRBD1	TRBJ1-2	.	CASSDGLRDRGLLSGYTF	TGTGCCAGCAGTGATGGACTCCGGGACAGGGGGTTATTGAGTGGCTACACCTTC
TRBV2	.	TRBJ2-5	.	CASSESTGQETQYF	TGTGCCAGCAGTGAGAGTACAGGACAAGAGACCCAGTACTTC
TRBV4-1	.	TRBJ1-5	.	CASSQEPGPEWQPQHF	TGCGCCAGCAGCCAAGAACCAGGCCCTGAATGGCAGCCCCAGCATTTT
TRBV10-3	.	TRBJ2-7	.	CAISARNRDEQYF	TGTGCCATCAGCGCCCGAAACAGGGACGAGCAGTACTTC
TRBV7-9	.	TRBJ2-1	.	CASSLGPRGRYNEQFF	TGTGCCAGCAGCCTAGGGCCCAGGGGAAGGTACAATGAGCAGTTCTTC
TRBV6-5	.	TRBJ2-7	few	CASSYSGSETYEQYF	TGTGCCAGCAGTTACTCGGGTTCTGAAACCTACGAGCAGTACTTC
TRBV5-1	TRBD2	TRBJ2-3	many	CASSSAGGTDTQYF	TGCGCCAGCAGCTCGGCGGGGGGAACAGATACGCAGTATTTT
TRBV6-5	.	TRBJ2-5	few	CASSYPGEGLETQYF	TGTGCCAGCAGTTATCCTGGCGAGGGGCTGGAGACCCAGTACTTC
TRBV20-1	.	TRBJ1-5	few	CSAEGPVDQPQHF	TGCAGTGCCGAAGGGCCAGTTGATCAGCCCCAGCATTTT
TRBV27	.	TRBJ2-1	.	CARGRHRSYNEQFF	TGTGCCAGAGGTCGACACCGCTCCTACAATGAGCAGTTCTTC
TRBV5-1	TRBD1	TRBJ1-6	few	CASSLTGGEAPLHF	TGCGCCAGCAGCTTGACAGGGGGAGAGGCACCCCTCCACTTT
TRBV5-1	TRBD1	TRBJ2-3	few	CASTLPGQAQNTQYF	TGCGCCAGCACCCTTCCGGGACAGGCTCAAAATACGCAGTATTTT
TRBV5-8	TRBD1	TRBJ1-2	few	CASSSRDRDNYGYTF	TGTGCCAGCAGCTCCCGGGACAGGGATAACTATGGCTACACCTTC
TRBV5-6	.	TRBJ2-3	.	CASSFEIRDTQYF	TGTGCCAGCAGCTTTGAGATCAGGGATACGCAGTATTTT
TRBV4-1	.	TRBJ2-2	few	CASSQERRSGELFF	TGCGCCAGCAGCCAAGAGAGGAGATCCGGGGAGCTGTTTTTT
TRBV7-2	.	TRBJ1-2	few	CASRGGGRGGYTF	TGTGCCAGCAGGGGCGGGGGGCGAGGTGGCTACACCTTC
TRBV4-3	.	TRBJ2-5	.	CASSQSLALQETQYF	TGCGCCAGCAGCCAATCGTTGGCTCTCCAAGAGACCCAGTACTTC
TRBV9	TRBD1	TRBJ2-1	few	CASSTTPGGAYNEQFF	TGTGCCAGCAGCACCACGCCAGGGGGCGCCTACAATGAGCAGTTCTTC
TRBV29-1	.	TRBJ1-2	medium-sized	CSVDDGMGGYTF	TGCAGCGTTGACGACGGAATGGGTGGCTACACCTTC
TRBV18	.	TRBJ2-1	.	CASSPQGERNEQFF	TGTGCCAGCTCACCACAGGGGGAAAGAAATGAGCAGTTCTTC
TRBV4-1	.	TRBJ1-4	.	CASSQENFHTGTNEKLFF	TGCGCCAGCAGCCAAGAAAATTTCCACACAGGGACTAATGAAAAACTGTTTTTT
TRBV18	TRBD2	TRBJ2-3	.	CASSPPSSGYTDTQYF	TGTGCCAGCTCACCACCCTCTAGCGGGTACACAGATACGCAGTATTTT